The 4 T cell receptor beta chains reported below all come from one sample, sequenced in a study of blood T cell repertoires in COVID-19. The table came from immunoSEQ multiplex PCR; TCRdb's copy has only in-frame clones and leaves some out. The sample includes some 70,000 clones, roughly 84% of them seen just once. Sequences were obtained from peripheral blood. The receptors were sampled from a man aged 50-60 years with active COVID-19.

Only a few counts were recorded for this clone. V gene TRBV5-4 combines with J gene TRBJ2-3; 8 bases are shared with TRBD2. The V gene end was trimmed by 4 bases and the J gene end by 7 bases; junction bases not matched to a gene: 14. CDR1 is SGHNT, CDR2 YYREEE, per germline (reference sequence). CDR3 length equals 16 residues. The CDR3 is CASSLVSRGGRNTQYF. In DNA form, the CDR3 reads TGTGCCAGCAGCCTAGTGTCCCGGGGGGGCCGGAATACGCAGTATTTT. Full variable domain (remainder filled in from reference TRBV5-4 and TRBJ2-3): ETGVTQSPTHLIKTRGQQVTLRCSSQSGHNTVSWYQQALGQGPQFIFQYYREEENGRGNFPPRFSGLQFPNYSSELNVNALELDDSALYLCASSLVSRGGRNTQYFGPGTRLTVL.

V and J are TRBV7-3 and TRBJ2-2, with D possibly TRBD2 on 6 matching bases. V gave up 5 bases and J gave up 8 bases, with 15 bases separating them. Germline V gives CDR1 SGHTA, CDR2 FQGTGA. CDR3 length: 14 amino acids. The CDR3 is CASSKLEGFGELFF. Written as DNA, the CDR3 is TGTGCCAGCAGCAAATTGGAGGGTTTTGGGGAGCTGTTTTTT.

The chain recombines TRBV9 with TRBJ2-3; TRBD2 aligns across 8 bases. With V trimmed by 4 bases and J by 2 bases, 18 bases remained unmatched. This CDR3 has 19 residues. Germline-derived CDR1 and CDR2 are SGDLS and YYNGEE. The DNA of the CDR3 is TGTGCCAGCAGCCCCCATATCGACCGCGGGACTAGGTACACAGATACGCAGTATTTT. Translated, it gives CASSPHIDRGTRYTDTQYF.

This chain connects TRBV7-3 to TRBJ2-5; the match to TRBD1 covers 12 bases. The CDR3 has 15 residues. V shed 4 bases, J shed 4 bases, and the junction held 4 bases outside the gene matches. Germline V lookup: CDR1 SGHTA, CDR2 FQGTGA. The CDR3 sequence is CASSSGQGAGETQYF. CDR3 nucleotide sequence: TGTGCCAGCAGCTCGGGACAGGGGGCGGGAGAGACCCAGTACTTC.